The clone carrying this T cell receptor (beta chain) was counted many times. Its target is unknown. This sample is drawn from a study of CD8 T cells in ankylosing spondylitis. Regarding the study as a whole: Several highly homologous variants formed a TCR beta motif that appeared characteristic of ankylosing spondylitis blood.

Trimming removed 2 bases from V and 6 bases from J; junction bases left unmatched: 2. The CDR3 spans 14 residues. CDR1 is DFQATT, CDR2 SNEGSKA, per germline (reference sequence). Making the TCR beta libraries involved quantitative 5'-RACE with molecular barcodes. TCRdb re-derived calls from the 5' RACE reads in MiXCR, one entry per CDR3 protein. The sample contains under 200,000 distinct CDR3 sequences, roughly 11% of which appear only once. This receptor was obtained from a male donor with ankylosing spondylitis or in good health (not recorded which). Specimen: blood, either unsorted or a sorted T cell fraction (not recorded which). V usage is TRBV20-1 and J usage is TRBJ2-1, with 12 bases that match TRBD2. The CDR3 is CSARLAGGGNEQFF. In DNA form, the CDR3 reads TGCAGTGCTAGACTAGCGGGAGGGGGCAATGAGCAGTTCTTC.